Shown below are 16 T cell receptor beta chains from a single sample sequenced in a study of sequential checkpoint blockade in melanoma. Sequencing used immunoSEQ multiplex PCR; TCRdb keeps in-frame clones, though not all of them. The sample has roughly 10,000 clones; around three quarters are singletons. Treatment indicated: randomized to nivolumab then ipilimumab (arm A) or the reverse (arm B). The starting material was CD8+ T cells sorted from blood (inferred from file names), obtained from a patient given nivolumab and ipilimumab in sequence. The origin of the receptors is a human donor with melanoma.

In nucleotides, the CDR3 is TGTGCCAGCAGCGACGACACGACCAACCAGCCCCAGCATTTT. It encodes CASSDDTTNQPQHF. The gene calls are TRBV6-4 and TRBJ1-5, with unresolved D. Germline assignment: CDR1 MRHNA and CDR2 SNTAGT. The CDR3 is made up of 14 amino acids. V was trimmed by 6 bases and J by 7 bases, leaving 16 bases between them.

This chain joins TRBV6-1 and TRBJ2-4, with D maybe TRBD1 (6 bases). The CDR3 length is 13 residues. The germline CDR1 and CDR2 sequences are MNHNS and SASEGT. V lost 3 bases to trimming and J lost 6 bases, with 9 bases between them. CDR3 sequence: CASSDLGGNIQYF. The CDR3 bases are TGTGCCAGCAGTGACTTAGGGGGAAACATTCAGTACTTC.

This chain connects TRBV2 to TRBJ1-1; D is perhaps TRBD1 (5 bases). V shed 6 bases and J shed 1 base, with 12 bases lying between them. The germline V gene has CDR1 SNHLY and CDR2 FYNNEI. The CDR3 totals 14 residues. For the CDR3, the DNA is TGTGCCAGCAGCTACCCAACAGGGAACACTGAAGCTTTCTTT. This sequence encodes CASSYPTGNTEAFF. The full variable domain, in which reference TRBV2 and TRBJ1-1 provide the parts outside the CDR3, is EPEVTQTPSHQVTQMGQEVILRCVPISNHLYFYWYRQILGQKVEFLVSFYNNEISEKSEIFDDQFSVERPDGSNFTLKIRSTKLEDSAMYFCASSYPTGNTEAFFGQGTRLTVV.

In its sample, this clone was seen a few times. The V and J genes are TRBV29-1 and TRBJ2-3, with 13 bases matching TRBD2. The CDR3 covers 17 residues. After removal of 1 base from V and 3 bases from J, the junction contained 7 bases not matched to a gene. The germline gives CDR1 SQVTM, CDR2 ANQGSEA. CDR3 coding DNA: TGCAGCGTTGAAGCCTGGACTAGCGGGAGTGCAACAGATACGCAGTATTTT. It codes for CSVEAWTSGSATDTQYF.

The chain couples TRBV6-4 to TRBJ2-2; D is ambiguous. V was trimmed by 2 bases and J by 4 bases, leaving 5 bases between them. Germline V gives CDR1 MRHNA, CDR2 SNTAGT. CDR3 length equals 13 residues. The CDR3 DNA is TGTGCCAGCAGTGACAGTAGCACCGGGGAGCTGTTTTTT. Protein sequence: CASSDSSTGELFF.

The chain combines TRBV27 with TRBJ1-2, with a tentative D call TRBD1 (5 bases). This CDR3 spans 14 amino acids. Trimming removed 0 bases from V and 8 bases from J, with 13 bases in between. Per germline, CDR1 MNHEY and CDR2 SMNVEV (reference sequence). Here the CDR3 DNA reads TGTGCCAGCAGTTTATCTTTCTCGGGGGTAGGCTACACCTTC. Its protein product is CASSLSFSGVGYTF.

The chain combines TRBV6-6 with TRBJ1-5; TRBD1 is a possible D gene (6 bases). Deletions cut 2 bases from V and 5 bases from J, with 10 bases between. The CDR3 is 14 residues long. Looked up from germline, CDR1 is MNHNY and CDR2 is SVGAGI (reference sequence). In DNA form, the CDR3 reads TGTGCCAGCAGTTACCTAGGGGGTTATCAGCCCCAGCATTTT. It yields the protein CASSYLGGYQPQHF.

V gene TRBV7-9 combines with J gene TRBJ2-3; no clear D. Germline CDR1 is SEHNR and CDR2 is FQNEAQ (reference sequence). This CDR3 region has 12 residues. Trimming took 5 bases from V and 6 from J, leaving 9 bases between them. CDR3 amino acids: CASSPRLDTQYF. The CDR3 DNA follows: TGTGCCAGCAGCCCCCGACTGGATACGCAGTATTTT.

This chain connects TRBV7-9 to TRBJ2-1; D uncertain. Germline V gives CDR1 SEHNR, CDR2 FQNEAQ (reference sequence). Between the trimmed V and J ends, which lost 5 bases and 8 bases, there was a span of 10 bases. The CDR3 has 12 residues. The CDR3 bases are TGTGCCAGCAGCCGTCTTCCGGATGAGCAGTTCTTC. Protein product: CASSRLPDEQFF.

The chain links TRBV5-4 to TRBJ2-7; possible D gene TRBD2, 5 bases. From germline, CDR1 is SGHNT and CDR2 YYREEE (reference sequence). CDR3 length: 14 amino acids. Deletions cut 0 bases from V and 0 bases from J, with 7 bases between. The CDR3 bases are TGTGCCAGCAGCTTGGACGACTACTCCTACGAGCAGTACTTC. Encoded protein: CASSLDDYSYEQYF.

This clone is medium-sized within its sample. The V gene is TRBV6-4, the J gene TRBJ2-1; 8 bases are shared with TRBD1. The trim removed 0 bases at V and 8 bases at J, leaving 0 bases unmatched. CDR3 length: 13 residues. The germline V gene has CDR1 MRHNA and CDR2 SNTAGT. As DNA, the CDR3 is TGTGCCAGCAGTGACTCGGACAGGGATGAGCAGTTCTTC. Its translation is CASSDSDRDEQFF.

This rearrangement joins TRBV19 to TRBJ1-1; 12 bases are shared with TRBD1. Germline values: CDR1 LNHDA, CDR2 SQIVND (reference sequence). CDR3 length: 13 amino acids. The V gene end was trimmed by 10 bases and the J gene end by 4 bases; junction bases not matched to a gene: 4. The CDR3 coding sequence is TGTGCCACCAGGGACAGGGGGCCCACTGAAGCTTTCTTT. It codes for CATRDRGPTEAFF.

The chain carries TRBV27 and TRBJ1-2, with D hard to call. V was pared by 3 bases and J by 2 bases, with 10 bases between. CDR3 size: 14 residues. In germline, CDR1 is MNHEY, CDR2 SMNVEV (reference sequence). The CDR3 DNA reads TGTGCCAGCAGTTTCTCTCCGTTCAACTATGGCTACACCTTC. Amino acids: CASSFSPFNYGYTF.

The chain links TRBV5-6 to TRBJ1-3, with D tentatively TRBD1 (6 bases). CDR3 length: 15 residues. Trimming removed 3 bases at V and 3 bases at J, with 13 bases between. Germline values: CDR1 SGHDT, CDR2 YYEEEE. CDR3 coding DNA: TGTGCCAGCAGCTGGGGGGGCAGAAATGGAAACACCATATATTTT. Protein sequence: CASSWGGRNGNTIYF. The whole variable domain, filled in from reference TRBV5-6 and TRBJ1-3, reads DAGVTQSPTHLIKTRGQQVTLRCSPKSGHDTVSWYQQALGQGPQFIFQYYEEEERQRGNFPDRFSGHQFPNYSSELNVNALLLGDSALYLCASSWGGRNGNTIYFGEGSWLTVV.

This chain connects TRBV7-9 to TRBJ1-4; D is ambiguous. V was cut by 5 bases and J by 5 bases, with 6 bases left in between. The CDR3 loop spans 12 amino acids. The germline gives CDR1 SEHNR, CDR2 FQNEAQ (reference sequence). DNA for the CDR3: TGTGCCAGCAGCCCCTCCAATGAAAAACTGTTTTTT. Its protein product is CASSPSNEKLFF.

The CDR3 sequence is CASSLGSSYNEQFF. Written as DNA, the CDR3 is TGCGCCAGCAGCTTGGGGAGTTCCTACAATGAGCAGTTCTTC. The chain is built from TRBV5-1 and TRBJ2-1; no reliable D call. In germline, CDR1 is SGHRS, CDR2 YFSETQ. V was clipped by 0 bases and J by 1 base, with 5 bases between them. This CDR3 contains 14 residues. The entire variable domain, with the rest obtained from reference TRBV5-1 and TRBJ2-1, is as follows: KAGVTQTPRYLIKTRGQQVTLSCSPISGHRSVSWYQQTPGQGLQFLFEYFSETQRNKGNFPGRFSGRQFSNSRSEMNVSTLELGDSALYLCASSLGSSYNEQFFGPGTRLTVL.